Sequencing of this T cell receptor (beta chain) was carried out in a study of blood T cell repertoires in COVID-19. Study-level information: The United States, Italy and Spain were the sources of the acute and convalescent COVID-19 samples. PBMCs, B-cell-depleted T cells, or T cells provided the cDNA or gDNA that made up the material.

Methods used by the authors: Estimation of nucleated cell counts relied on the amplification of reference gene primers. Method: immunoSEQ multiplex PCR; TCRdb's copy keeps in-frame clones and lacks some. That table furnishes V, J and clone size, whereas the DNA furnished D and trimming. The data show roughly 100,000 clones, approximately 84% seen once. Sequences were obtained from peripheral blood. This receptor was obtained from a human donor in a cohort sampled during active COVID-19.

The CDR3 sequence: CASSLVVGGEQYF. CDR3 DNA: TGTGCCAGCAGCTTAGTAGTCGGGGGCGAGCAGTACTTC. The genes are TRBV7-7 and TRBJ2-7; weak D call: TRBD2 (6 bases). Germline V lookup: CDR1 SSHAT, CDR2 FNYEAQ (reference sequence). Trimming left V 1 base short and J 6 bases short, with 10 bases between. The CDR3 spans 13 residues.